The 30 T cell receptor beta chains presented below share a single source sample, sequenced in a study of monozygotic twins with inflammatory bowel disease. TCRdb reanalyzed the 5' RACE reads and collapses them to one entry per CDR3 protein, without DNA. This listing includes approximately 330,000 distinct CDR3 sequences. The specimen sequenced was blood. Receptors originate from a human donor with ulcerative colitis or Crohn's disease, or a healthy co-twin of an affected twin (not recorded which).

The chain employs TRBV4-3 and TRBJ1-4; TCRdb reports TRBD1, a call that lacks DNA to check it against. This CDR3 comprises 16 residues. Germline values: CDR1 LGHNA, CDR2 YSLEER. CDR3 sequence reads: CASSQDGYRPNEKLFF.

V gene TRBV19 combines with J gene TRBJ1-2; lacking DNA, the TRBD1 call made by TCRdb goes unchecked. Germline lookup yields CDR1 LNHDA and CDR2 SQIVND (reference sequence). The CDR3 runs 12 residues. CDR3 sequence reads: CASSTRQAGYTF.

V is TRBV28 and J is TRBJ2-3. Per the germline V gene, CDR1 is MDHEN and CDR2 is SYDVKM. The CDR3 length is 13 residues. This chain's CDR3 is CASSSWRTDTQYF.

The chain is built from TRBV20-1 and TRBJ2-3. Germline values: CDR1 DFQATT, CDR2 SNEGSKA (reference sequence). The CDR3 sequence is 13 residues long. CDR3 in amino acids: CSARVQATDTQYF.

This rearrangement joins TRBV3-1 to TRBJ2-5; TCRdb selects TRBD1, and the lack of DNA leaves this call unchecked. This CDR3 is 18 amino acids long. The germline gives CDR1 LGHDT, CDR2 YNNKEL (reference sequence). The CDR3 sequence: CASSQEIPPRGPQETQYF.

The chain couples TRBV7-3 to TRBJ2-6; lacking DNA, the TRBD1 call made by TCRdb goes unchecked. CDR3 length equals 15 residues. The germline V gene has CDR1 SGHTA and CDR2 FQGTGA. This CDR3 reads CASSPRGPGANVLTF. The entire variable domain, with the rest obtained from reference TRBV7-3 and TRBJ2-6, is as follows: GAGVSQTPSNKVTEKGKYVELRCDPISGHTALYWYRQSLGQGPEFLIYFQGTGAADDSGLPNDRFFAVRPEGSVSTLKIQRTERGDSAVYLCASSPRGPGANVLTFGAGSRLTVL.

The chain joins TRBV11-3 to TRBJ2-3; TCRdb selects TRBD1, and the lack of DNA leaves this call unchecked. Germline V gene data show CDR1 as SGHNT and CDR2 as YENEEA. The CDR3 has 17 residues. The CDR3 spells CASSFRGPYRGSDTQYF.

The rearrangement links TRBV2 to TRBJ2-3. The germline gives CDR1 SNHLY, CDR2 FYNNEI. CDR3 length equals 16 residues. This CDR3 is CASSEGRVRRPDTQYF. The entire variable domain, with the rest obtained from reference TRBV2 and TRBJ2-3, is as follows: EPEVTQTPSHQVTQMGQEVILRCVPISNHLYFYWYRQILGQKVEFLVSFYNNEISEKSEIFDDQFSVERPDGSNFTLKIRSTKLEDSAMYFCASSEGRVRRPDTQYFGPGTRLTVL.

The CDR3 loop is CASSLSPLAYNEQFF. V usage is TRBV27 and J usage is TRBJ2-1. The CDR3 has 15 amino acids. Germline V gene lookup returns CDR1 MNHEY and CDR2 SMNVEV (reference sequence).

J is TRBJ1-2 and V is TRBV25-1; with no DNA, the TCRdb D assignment of TRBD1 cannot be verified. The CDR3 spans 16 residues. Germline values: CDR1 MGHDK, CDR2 SYGVNS. The CDR3 loop reads CASSESTGPLGYGYTF.

CDR3 in amino acids: CASSPRAETQYF. This chain connects TRBV7-2 to TRBJ2-5; TCRdb lists TRBD2, though no DNA is available to test this call. Germline CDR1 and CDR2: SGHTA and FQGNSA. The CDR3 is 12 residues long. The complete variable domain, with remaining parts taken from reference TRBV7-2 and TRBJ2-5, reads GAGVSQSPSNKVTEKGKDVELRCDPISGHTALYWYRQSLGQGLEFLIYFQGNSAPDKSGLPSDRFSAERTGGSVSTLTIQRTQQEDSAVYLCASSPRAETQYFGPGTRLLVL.

The chain combines TRBV24-1 with TRBJ2-1; there is no DNA to check the TCRdb D call of TRBD2. CDR1 is KGHDR, CDR2 SFDVKD, per germline. CDR3 length: 16 residues. The CDR3 is CATSDPTSGGYNEQFF.

The chain is built from TRBV5-4 and TRBJ1-2; TCRdb calls TRBD1, which cannot be checked without DNA. The CDR3 has 16 residues. In germline, CDR1 is SGHNT, CDR2 YYREEE (reference sequence). CDR3: CASSLALGQVGRGYTF.

The V and J genes are TRBV10-3 and TRBJ2-5. The CDR3 covers 11 residues. The V gene's germline CDR1 is ENHRY and CDR2 SYGVKD. CDR3 residues: CAISDLETQYF.

The chain joins TRBV28 to TRBJ2-3; TCRdb gives TRBD1 as the D gene, but with no DNA this cannot be confirmed. The CDR3 sequence is 14 residues long. Germline CDR1 is MDHEN and CDR2 is SYDVKM. This chain's CDR3 is CASSFGGRGDTQYF.

This chain links TRBV6-2 or TRBV6-3 with TRBJ2-7; the D call from TCRdb, TRBD1, cannot be confirmed without DNA. From germline, CDR1 is MNHEY and CDR2 SVGEGT. This CDR3 spans 13 amino acids. CDR3 protein: CASLQVPSYEQYF.

The chain carries TRBV6-4 and TRBJ1-2. Germline V gives CDR1 MRHNA, CDR2 SNTAGT. The CDR3 loop spans 15 amino acids. CDR3 amino acids: CASRGYIGPNYGYTF.

The chain links TRBV24-1 to TRBJ1-1. Germline CDR1 KGHDR, CDR2 SFDVKD. The CDR3 has 13 amino acids. CDR3 amino acids: CATSDLGGQKAFF.

The chain combines TRBV19 with TRBJ2-3. The germline CDR1 and CDR2 sequences are LNHDA and SQIVND (reference sequence). The length of the CDR3 is 15 residues. This CDR3 reads CASSTFTGLTDTQYF.

The V call is TRBV6-1, the J call TRBJ2-3; as DNA is missing, the TRBD2 call by TCRdb cannot be tested. This CDR3 has 16 residues. From germline, CDR1 is MNHNS and CDR2 SASEGT. CDR3 residues: CASSEGLAGVEGTQYF.

The V gene is TRBV2, the J gene TRBJ2-3; TCRdb selects TRBD2, and the lack of DNA leaves this call unchecked. The CDR3 runs to 17 residues. In germline, CDR1 is SNHLY, CDR2 FYNNEI. The CDR3: CASSEARGGGHTDTQYF. Full variable domain (missing parts from reference TRBV2 and TRBJ2-3): EPEVTQTPSHQVTQMGQEVILRCVPISNHLYFYWYRQILGQKVEFLVSFYNNEISEKSEIFDDQFSVERPDGSNFTLKIRSTKLEDSAMYFCASSEARGGGHTDTQYFGPGTRLTVL.

The chain employs TRBV20-1 and TRBJ2-4; lacking DNA, the TRBD2 call made by TCRdb goes unchecked. CDR1 is DFQATT and CDR2 is SNEGSKA in the germline V gene (reference sequence). CDR3 size: 13 residues. The CDR3 loop is CSARGRAKNIQYF.

The chain is built from TRBV18 and TRBJ2-1; with no DNA, the TCRdb D assignment of TRBD2 cannot be verified. Germline loops: CDR1 KGHSH, CDR2 LQKENI. There are 15 residues in the CDR3. CDR3: CASSVIGGDYNEQFF.

The CDR3 loop reads CASSWTPEETQYF. The rearrangement joins TRBV7-2 to TRBJ2-5; the TRBD2 assignment by TCRdb is unverifiable without DNA. The CDR3 consists of 13 residues. Germline-derived CDR1 and CDR2 are SGHTA and FQGNSA.

The chain combines TRBV30 with TRBJ2-7. The germline V gene has CDR1 GTSNPN and CDR2 SVGIG (reference sequence). The CDR3 runs to 11 residues. This CDR3 is CASSDVYEQYF.

This chain joins TRBV28 and TRBJ2-7; absent DNA, TCRdb's TRBD2 call cannot be checked. Germline lookup yields CDR1 MDHEN and CDR2 SYDVKM. The CDR3 sequence is 15 residues long. Here the CDR3 reads CASSSSGGFPYEQYF.

V usage is TRBV20-1 and J usage is TRBJ1-2. The germline V gene has CDR1 DFQATT and CDR2 SNEGSKA (reference sequence). CDR3 length: 14 amino acids. CDR3 loop: CSARAVGGSYGYTF.

J is TRBJ2-1 and V is TRBV4-1; TCRdb calls TRBD1, which cannot be checked without DNA. Germline CDR1 is MGHRA and CDR2 is YSYEKL. The CDR3 length is 16 residues. This CDR3 reads CASSQEGYGGSDEQFF.

The chain links TRBV20-1 to TRBJ1-6; no DNA is available, so the TRBD1 call from TCRdb remains unchecked. CDR1 and CDR2 (germline): DFQATT, SNEGSKA (reference sequence). The CDR3 contains 14 residues. The CDR3 reads CSARADRDNSPLHF.

V gene TRBV20-1 combines with J gene TRBJ2-1; TCRdb's D call, TRBD2, is unchecked because there is no DNA. Per germline, CDR1 DFQATT and CDR2 SNEGSKA (reference sequence). The CDR3 length is 15 residues. CDR3 residues: CSALRPIAAYNEQFF.